The subject of this entry is one TCR beta chain. The clone's antigen remains unknown. Per-base quality was not reported, and no clone a single base away is much larger than it. Reading the germline V gene gives CDR1 SGHNT and CDR2 YENEEA. At the junction V is shortened by 5 bases and J by 5 bases; bases outside the gene matches: 5. The CDR3 goes from the cysteine to the phenylalanine over 14 residues. Just CDR3 DNA is preserved here, 42 bases in frame from base 1. This record belongs to a study of blood T cell repertoires in COVID-19 (dated by TCRdb to about 2020). Background for the entire study: Collaborator samples came from the United States, Italy and Spain and covered acute and convalescent phases of COVID-19. The material from the prospective study consisted of cDNA or gDNA derived from T cells, B-cell-depleted T cells, or PBMCs. The dataset comprised deeply sampled blood TCRbeta repertoires from subjects exposed to, actively infected with, or recovered from COVID-19. A freely available public database, intended as a resource for researchers studying the immune response to SARS-CoV-2, is where the repertoires were released. Samples came from the ongoing ImmuneRACE study (first 160 participants) plus 1,254 subjects from 6 global collaborators. Nearly every sample came with metadata listing a de-identified subject ID, COVID-19 status, age in years and sex. Where available, HLA class I and class II types were obtained from metadata supplied by the sample provider rather than from assay-based typing. What the research found in general, with its limitations: The quantity of clinical and demographic metadata differed by source and by participant and was supplied without curation.

Whole blood was collected in K2EDTA tubes by collaborating institutions according to the institutions' own protocols. For TCRbeta analysis, collaborator samples were shipped as frozen whole blood, as isolated PBMCs, or as DNA extracted from either sample type. The immunoSEQ Assay, a bias-controlled multiplex PCR, was used to amplify TCRbeta CDR3 regions from genomic DNA. The authors processed their data as follows. Nucleated cell counts per sample were estimated from amplification of reference gene primers within the assay. To quantify the absolute abundance of each unique TCRbeta CDR3 rearrangement, sequence reads were collapsed and filtered. For each sample, productive Simpson clonality was calculated by taking the square root of Simpson's diversity index across productive rearrangements. TCRdb mirrors the immuneACCESS table, restricted to in-frame sequences. Some clones are absent from its copies; in checked studies, under half trace to an unresolved V gene, and the reason for the others is unknown. That table is the source of V, J and clone size, and D and trimming were worked out from the DNA. The sample data list tens of thousands of clones, and roughly three quarters of these were observed just once. Around 20% of the sample is in the top ten clones.

Recombination connected TRBV11-3 to TRBJ2-1, and 8 bases in between align with TRBD1. This receptor was identified in a man aged 45-60 years with active or convalescent COVID-19. Sequencing was performed on peripheral blood. CDR3 region: CASSQGARDNEQFF. In nucleotides, the sequence is TGTGCCAGCAGCCAGGGGGCTAGAGACAATGAGCAGTTCTTC.